The present T cell receptor (beta chain) was sequenced within a study of post-analysis software for immune sequencing data. The study, taken as a whole, reports: Higher frequency in patients than in controls was seen for roughly five TRBV segments, with TRBV5-6, TRBV5-1 and TRBV20-1 among them.

Germline CDR1 SGHRS, CDR2 YFSETQ. The CDR3 consists of 15 residues. Points on this clonotype: What it binds is unknown. Sequence at one end of the junction differs from germline and may be a read error.

Unique molecular identifiers were carried by the TCR beta cDNA libraries. TCRdb reanalysed the PCR reads using MiXCR and keeps one entry per CDR3 protein. The sample shows 750,000 to 950,000 distinct CDR3 sequences, about 57% of them seen only once. This TCR was sampled from a girl aged 10 to 17 with multiple sclerosis. Sequenced: blood. This chain links TRBV5-1 with TRBJ2-7; 14 bases are a match to TRBD2. DNA of the CDR3: TGTGCCAGCAGCTTAGCGGGGACTAGCGGGAGCGAGCAGTACTTC. The encoded protein is CASSLAGTSGSEQYF.